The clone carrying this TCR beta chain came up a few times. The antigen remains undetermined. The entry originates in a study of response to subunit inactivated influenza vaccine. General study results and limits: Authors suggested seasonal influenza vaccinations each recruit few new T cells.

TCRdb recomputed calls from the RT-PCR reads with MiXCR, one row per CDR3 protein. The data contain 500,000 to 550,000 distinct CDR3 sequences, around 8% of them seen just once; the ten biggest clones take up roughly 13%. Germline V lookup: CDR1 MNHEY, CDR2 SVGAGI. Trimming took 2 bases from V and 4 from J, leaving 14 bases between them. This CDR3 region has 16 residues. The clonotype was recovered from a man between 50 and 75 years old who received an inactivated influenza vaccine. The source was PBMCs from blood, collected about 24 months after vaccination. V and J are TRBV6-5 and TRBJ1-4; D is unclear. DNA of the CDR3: TGTGCCAGCAGTTACGCGGCGGGGAAGGGTAATGAAAAACTGTTTTTT. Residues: CASSYAAGKGNEKLFF.